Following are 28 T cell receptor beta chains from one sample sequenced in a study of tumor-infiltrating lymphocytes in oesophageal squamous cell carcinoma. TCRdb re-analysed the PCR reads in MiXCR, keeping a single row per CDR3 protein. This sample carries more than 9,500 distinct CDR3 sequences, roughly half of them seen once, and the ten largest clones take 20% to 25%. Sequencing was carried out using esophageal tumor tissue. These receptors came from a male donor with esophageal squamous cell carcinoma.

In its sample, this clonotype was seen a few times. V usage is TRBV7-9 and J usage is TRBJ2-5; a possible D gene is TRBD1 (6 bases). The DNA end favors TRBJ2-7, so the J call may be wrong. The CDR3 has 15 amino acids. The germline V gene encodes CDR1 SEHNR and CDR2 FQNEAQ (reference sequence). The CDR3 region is CASSLPGHLTYEQYF. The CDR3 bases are TGTGCCAGCAGTTTACCGGGACACCTAACCTACGAGCAGTACTTC.

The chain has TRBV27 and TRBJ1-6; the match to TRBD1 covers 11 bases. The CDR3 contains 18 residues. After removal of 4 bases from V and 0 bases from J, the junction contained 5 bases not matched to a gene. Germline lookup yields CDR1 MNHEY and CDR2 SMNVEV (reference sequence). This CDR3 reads CASSWGTGGFSYNSPLHF. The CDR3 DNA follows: TGTGCCAGCAGTTGGGGGACAGGGGGGTTCTCCTATAATTCACCCCTCCACTTT.

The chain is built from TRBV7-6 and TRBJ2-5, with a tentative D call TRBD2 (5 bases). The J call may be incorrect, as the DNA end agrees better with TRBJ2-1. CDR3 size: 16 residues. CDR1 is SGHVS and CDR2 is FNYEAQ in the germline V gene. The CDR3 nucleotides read TGTGCCAGCAGCTTAGAGAGGGCTACGATGTACAATGAGCAGTTCTTC. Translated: CASSLERATMYNEQFF.

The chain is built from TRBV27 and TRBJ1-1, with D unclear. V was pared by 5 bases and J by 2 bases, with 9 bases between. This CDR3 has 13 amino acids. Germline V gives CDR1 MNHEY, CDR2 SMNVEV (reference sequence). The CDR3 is CASSRYLNTEAFF. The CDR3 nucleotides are TGTGCCAGCAGTCGTTACCTAAACACTGAAGCTTTCTTT.

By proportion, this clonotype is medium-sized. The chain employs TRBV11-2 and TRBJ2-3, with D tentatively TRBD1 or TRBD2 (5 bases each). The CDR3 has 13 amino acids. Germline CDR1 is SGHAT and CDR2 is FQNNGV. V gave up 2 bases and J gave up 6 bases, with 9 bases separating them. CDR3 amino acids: CASSLQRGDTQYF. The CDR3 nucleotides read TGTGCCAGCAGCTTACAGAGGGGTGATACGCAGTATTTT.

In DNA form, the CDR3 reads TGCAGTGCTCCTCCTAGCGGGAGTCTCTCGGCCGGGGCCAACGTCCTGACTTTC. Residues: CSAPPSGSLSAGANVLTF. The chain carries TRBV20-1 and TRBJ2-6, with 10 positions matching TRBD2. CDR1 and CDR2 (germline): DFQATT, SNEGSKA (reference sequence). This CDR3 is built from 18 residues. Trimming took 5 bases from V and 4 from J; bases not matched to a gene: 14.

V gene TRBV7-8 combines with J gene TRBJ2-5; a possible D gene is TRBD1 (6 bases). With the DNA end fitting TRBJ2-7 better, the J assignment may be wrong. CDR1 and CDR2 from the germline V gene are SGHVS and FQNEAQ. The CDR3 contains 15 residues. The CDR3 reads CASSFKQGPSYEQYF. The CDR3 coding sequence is TGTGCCAGCAGCTTTAAACAGGGCCCATCCTACGAGCAGTACTTC.

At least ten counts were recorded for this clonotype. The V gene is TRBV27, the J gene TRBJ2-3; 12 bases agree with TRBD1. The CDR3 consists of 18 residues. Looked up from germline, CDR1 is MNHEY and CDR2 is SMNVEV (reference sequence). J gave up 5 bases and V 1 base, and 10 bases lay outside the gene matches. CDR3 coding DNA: TGTGCCAGCAGTTTATTCGAACCGGGACAGGGGGCAATAGATACGCAGTATTTT. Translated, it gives CASSLFEPGQGAIDTQYF.

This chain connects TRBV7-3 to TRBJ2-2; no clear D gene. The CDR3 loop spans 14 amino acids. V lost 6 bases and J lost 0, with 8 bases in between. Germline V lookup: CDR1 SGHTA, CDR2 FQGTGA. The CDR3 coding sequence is TGTGCCAGCAGACAAACAGCGAACACCGGGGAGCTGTTTTTT. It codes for CASRQTANTGELFF.

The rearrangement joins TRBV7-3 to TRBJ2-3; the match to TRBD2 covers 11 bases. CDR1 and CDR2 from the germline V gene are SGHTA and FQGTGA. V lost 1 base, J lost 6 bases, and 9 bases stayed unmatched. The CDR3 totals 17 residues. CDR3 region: CASSLMGTSGGPDTQYF. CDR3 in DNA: TGTGCCAGCAGCTTAATGGGGACTAGCGGAGGCCCCGATACGCAGTATTTT.

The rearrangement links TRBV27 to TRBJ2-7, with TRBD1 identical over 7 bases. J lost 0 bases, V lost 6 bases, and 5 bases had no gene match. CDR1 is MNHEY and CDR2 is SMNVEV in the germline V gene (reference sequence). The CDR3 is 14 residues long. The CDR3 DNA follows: TGTGCCAGCAGCTCGGGACAGAGCTCCTACGAGCAGTACTTC. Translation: CASSSGQSSYEQYF.

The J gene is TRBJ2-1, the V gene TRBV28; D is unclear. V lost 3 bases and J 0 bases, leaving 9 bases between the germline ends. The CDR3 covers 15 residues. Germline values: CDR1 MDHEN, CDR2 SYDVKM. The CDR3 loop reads CASSLSFPSYNEQFF. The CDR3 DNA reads TGTGCCAGCAGTTTGTCCTTCCCCTCCTACAATGAGCAGTTCTTC.

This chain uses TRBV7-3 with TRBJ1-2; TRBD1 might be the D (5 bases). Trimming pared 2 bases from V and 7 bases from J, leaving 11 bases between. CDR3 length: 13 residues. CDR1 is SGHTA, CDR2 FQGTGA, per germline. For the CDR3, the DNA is TGTGCCAGCAGCTTAGGGAGGGGACGTGGCTACACCTTC. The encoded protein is CASSLGRGRGYTF.

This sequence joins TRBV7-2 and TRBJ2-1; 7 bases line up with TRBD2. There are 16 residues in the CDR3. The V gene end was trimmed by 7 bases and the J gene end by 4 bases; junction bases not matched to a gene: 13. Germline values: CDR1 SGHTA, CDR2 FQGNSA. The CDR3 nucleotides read TGTGCCAGCAAGGAAGGGGCGGGAGTAGGATACAATGAGCAGTTCTTC. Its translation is CASKEGAGVGYNEQFF.

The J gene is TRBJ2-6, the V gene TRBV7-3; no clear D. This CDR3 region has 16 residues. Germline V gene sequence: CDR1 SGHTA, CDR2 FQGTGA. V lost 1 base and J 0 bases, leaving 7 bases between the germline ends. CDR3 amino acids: CASSLMGRSGANVLTF. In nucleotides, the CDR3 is TGTGCCAGCAGCTTAATGGGCCGCTCTGGGGCCAACGTCCTGACTTTC.

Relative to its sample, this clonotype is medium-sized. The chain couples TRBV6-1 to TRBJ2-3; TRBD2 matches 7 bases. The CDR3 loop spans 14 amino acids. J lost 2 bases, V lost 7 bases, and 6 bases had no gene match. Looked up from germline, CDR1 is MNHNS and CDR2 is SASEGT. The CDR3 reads CASKPSGPTDTQYF. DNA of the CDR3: TGTGCCAGCAAGCCTAGCGGACCCACAGATACGCAGTATTTT.

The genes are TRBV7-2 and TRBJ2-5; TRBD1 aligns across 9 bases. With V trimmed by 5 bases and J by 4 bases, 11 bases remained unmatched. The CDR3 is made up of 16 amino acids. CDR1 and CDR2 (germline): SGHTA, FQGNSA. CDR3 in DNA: TGTGCCAGCAGCCTCGGGACAGGGTTTTTTCGAGAGACCCAGTACTTC. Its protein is CASSLGTGFFRETQYF.

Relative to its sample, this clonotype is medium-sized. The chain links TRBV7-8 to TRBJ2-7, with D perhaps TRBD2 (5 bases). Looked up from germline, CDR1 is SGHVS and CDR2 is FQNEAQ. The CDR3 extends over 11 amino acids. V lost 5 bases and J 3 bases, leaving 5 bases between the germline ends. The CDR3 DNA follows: TGTGCCAGCAGCGACTACTACGAGCAGTACTTC. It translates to CASSDYYEQYF.

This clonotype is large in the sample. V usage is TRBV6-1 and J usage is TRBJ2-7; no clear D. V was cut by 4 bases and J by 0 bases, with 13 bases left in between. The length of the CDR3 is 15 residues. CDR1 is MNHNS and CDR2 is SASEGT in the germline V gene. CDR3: CASSVERSSSYEQYF. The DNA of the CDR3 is TGTGCCAGCAGTGTAGAGCGATCAAGCTCCTACGAGCAGTACTTC.

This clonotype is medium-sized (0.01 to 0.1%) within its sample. CDR3 DNA sequence: TGTGCCAGCAGCTTAACGGGGGCCGGGGATCAGCCCCAGCATTTT. Translated, it gives CASSLTGAGDQPQHF. The rearrangement uses TRBV7-8 and TRBJ1-5; D might be TRBD1 (6 bases). The V gene's germline CDR1 is SGHVS and CDR2 FQNEAQ. This CDR3 contains 15 residues. Trimming removed 2 bases at V and 5 bases at J, with 13 bases between.

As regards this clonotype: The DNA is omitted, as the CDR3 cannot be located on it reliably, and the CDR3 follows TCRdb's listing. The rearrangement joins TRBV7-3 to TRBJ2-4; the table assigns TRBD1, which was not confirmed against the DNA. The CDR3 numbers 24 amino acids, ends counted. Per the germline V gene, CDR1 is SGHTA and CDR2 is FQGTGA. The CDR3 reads CASSLTYGVREQFFGPGTLGIQYF.

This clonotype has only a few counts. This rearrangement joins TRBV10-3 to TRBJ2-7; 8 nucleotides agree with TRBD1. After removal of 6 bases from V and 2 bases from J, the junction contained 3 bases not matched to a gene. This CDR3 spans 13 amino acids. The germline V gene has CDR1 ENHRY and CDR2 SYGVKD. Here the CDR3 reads CAIRATGAYEQYF. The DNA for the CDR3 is TGTGCCATCAGGGCGACAGGGGCCTACGAGCAGTACTTC.

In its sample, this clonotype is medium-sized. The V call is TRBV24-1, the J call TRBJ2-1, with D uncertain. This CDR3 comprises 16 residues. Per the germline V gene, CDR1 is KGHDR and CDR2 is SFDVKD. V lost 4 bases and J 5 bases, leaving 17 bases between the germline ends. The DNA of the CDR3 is TGTGCCACCAGTGAGGGATCTGCCCGATCCCACAATGAGCAGTTCTTC. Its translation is CATSEGSARSHNEQFF.

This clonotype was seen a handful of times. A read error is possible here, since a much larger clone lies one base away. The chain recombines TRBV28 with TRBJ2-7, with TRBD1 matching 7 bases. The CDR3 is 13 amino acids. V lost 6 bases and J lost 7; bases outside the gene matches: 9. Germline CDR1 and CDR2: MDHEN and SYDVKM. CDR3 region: CASRRTGVNEQYF. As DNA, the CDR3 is TGTGCCAGCAGGCGAACAGGGGTCAATGAGCAGTACTTC. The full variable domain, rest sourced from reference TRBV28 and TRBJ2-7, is DVKVTQSSRYLVKRTGEKVFLECVQDMDHENMFWYRQDPGLGLRLIYFSYDVKMKEKGDIPEGYSVSREKKERFSLILESASTNQTSMYLCASRRTGVNEQYFGPGTRLTVT.

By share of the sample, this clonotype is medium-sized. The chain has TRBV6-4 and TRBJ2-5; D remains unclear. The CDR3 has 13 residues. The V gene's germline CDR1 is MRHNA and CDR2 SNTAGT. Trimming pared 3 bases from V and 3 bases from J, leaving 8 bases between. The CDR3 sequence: CASSEWAEETQYF. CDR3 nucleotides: TGTGCCAGCAGTGAGTGGGCAGAAGAGACCCAGTACTTC.

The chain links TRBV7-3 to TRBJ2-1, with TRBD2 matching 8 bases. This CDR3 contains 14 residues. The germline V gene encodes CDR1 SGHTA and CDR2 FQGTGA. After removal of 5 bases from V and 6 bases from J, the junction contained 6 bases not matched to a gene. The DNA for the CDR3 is TGTGCCAGCAGCCCGGGACTAGTGAGCAATGAGCAGTTCTTC. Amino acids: CASSPGLVSNEQFF.

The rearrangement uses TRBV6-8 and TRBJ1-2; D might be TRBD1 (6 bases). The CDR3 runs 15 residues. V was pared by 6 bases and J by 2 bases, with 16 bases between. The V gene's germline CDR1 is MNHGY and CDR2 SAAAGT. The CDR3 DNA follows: TGTGCCAGCAGATCACAGGGAGGGCTGAACTATGGCTACACCTTC. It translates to CASRSQGGLNYGYTF.

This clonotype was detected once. The CDR3 loop reads CASSSRLVPYNEQFF. CDR3 DNA: TGTGCCAGCAGCTCGAGACTAGTCCCCTACAATGAGCAGTTCTTC. This rearrangement joins TRBV11-1 to TRBJ2-1, with D perhaps TRBD2 (6 bases). V lost 4 bases and J lost 2, with 12 bases in between. This CDR3 has 15 residues. The germline CDR1 and CDR2 sequences are SGHAT and FQDESV (reference sequence).